This is a list of T cell receptor beta chains from one sample in a study of cytomegalovirus exposure and HLA in healthy donors. Method: immunoSEQ multiplex PCR; TCRdb's copy keeps in-frame clones and lacks some. The sample comprises just under 150,000 clones, approximately 79% of which are singletons, and under 3.5% rests with the top ten. The sequenced sample consisted of PBMCs. These receptors were obtained from a woman younger than 45 in good health and CMV-seronegative. The CDR3 runs from the conserved cysteine through the conserved F or W. D genes are given only for firm matches. A clone size is listed for some rows: how often the clone was seen (once, few, many), or a class if it is expanded.

V gene: TRBV5-1; J gene: TRBJ1-3; clone size: once; D gene: TRBD1; CDR3 DNA: TGCGCCAGCAGCTTGGAGTCAGGGGGCTTCTCTGGAAACACCATATATTTT; CDR3 protein: CASSLESGGFSGNTIYF
V gene: TRBV10-1; J gene: TRBJ2-2; clone size: .; D gene: TRBD1; CDR3 DNA: TGCGCCAGCTCCCCTTCCCCCGGGACAGGGAACACCGGGGAGCTGTTTTTT; CDR3 protein: CASSPSPGTGNTGELFF
V gene: TRBV28; J gene: TRBJ2-7; clone size: .; D gene: .; CDR3 DNA: TGTGCCAGCACCCAGCAGGGGCCCTCCTACGAGCAGTACTTC; CDR3 protein: CASTQQGPSYEQYF
V gene: TRBV7-8; J gene: TRBJ2-3; clone size: .; D gene: TRBD1; CDR3 DNA: TGTGCCAGCAGCGCCGACAGGGGAACAGATACGCAGTATTTT; CDR3 protein: CASSADRGTDTQYF
V gene: TRBV9; J gene: TRBJ2-6; clone size: .; D gene: .; CDR3 DNA: TGTGCCAGCACCCTAACAGGGTCCGGGGCCAACGTCCTGACTTTC; CDR3 protein: CASTLTGSGANVLTF
V gene: TRBV9; J gene: TRBJ1-2; clone size: .; D gene: .; CDR3 DNA: TGTGCCAGCAGCGCCACCCAGGGGGGCTACACCTTC; CDR3 protein: CASSATQGGYTF
V gene: TRBV14; J gene: TRBJ2-1; clone size: .; D gene: TRBD2; CDR3 DNA: TGTGCCAGCAGCCCCCTTCTAGGCCTCTATGGCGGGAGGGACAATGAGCAGTTCTTC; CDR3 protein: CASSPLLGLYGGRDNEQFF
V gene: TRBV7-9; J gene: TRBJ2-3; clone size: .; D gene: TRBD1; CDR3 DNA: TGTGCCAGCAGCTTTACGACAGGGGGAAGCACAGATACGCAGTATTTT; CDR3 protein: CASSFTTGGSTDTQYF
V gene: TRBV5-4; J gene: TRBJ2-1; clone size: once; D gene: TRBD2; CDR3 DNA: TGTGCCAGCAGCTGGGGGGGGACTAGCGGGCGGGACAATGAGCAGTTCTTC; CDR3 protein: CASSWGGTSGRDNEQFF
V gene: TRBV2; J gene: TRBJ1-1; clone size: .; D gene: .; CDR3 DNA: TGTGCCAGCAGTGAATCCAGTGAAGCTTTCTTT; CDR3 protein: CASSESSEAFF
V gene: TRBV7-9; J gene: TRBJ1-1; clone size: .; D gene: .; CDR3 DNA: TGTGCCAGCACCGAGTCCCACCTTCGTGGACTTACCGCTTTCTTT; CDR3 protein: CASTESHLRGLTAFF
V gene: TRBV9; J gene: TRBJ2-7; clone size: .; D gene: .; CDR3 DNA: TGTGCCAGCAGCGTAGCAGGGGGGCCCTCCTACGAGCAGTACTTC; CDR3 protein: CASSVAGGPSYEQYF
V gene: TRBV19; J gene: TRBJ1-2; clone size: .; D gene: .; CDR3 DNA: TGTGCCAGTAGTATGGGGACACCTAACTATGGCTACACCTTC; CDR3 protein: CASSMGTPNYGYTF
V gene: TRBV13; J gene: TRBJ2-4; clone size: few; D gene: TRBD1; CDR3 DNA: TGTGCCAGCGGACAGGGGCGGGCCAAAAACATTCAGTACTTC; CDR3 protein: CASGQGRAKNIQYF
V gene: TRBV9; J gene: TRBJ2-3; clone size: .; D gene: .; CDR3 DNA: TGTGCCAGCAGCGTCCAGGTCTTCTACACAGATACGCAGTATTTT; CDR3 protein: CASSVQVFYTDTQYF
V gene: TRBV19; J gene: TRBJ2-2; clone size: once; D gene: .; CDR3 DNA: TGTGCCAGTAGTAGGGAGCCAAACACCGGGGAGCTGTTTTTT; CDR3 protein: CASSREPNTGELFF
V gene: TRBV28; J gene: TRBJ1-2; clone size: .; D gene: .; CDR3 DNA: TGTGCCAGCAGTTTGGTTGTTGAGGGAAACAGAGGTAATGGCTACACCTTC; CDR3 protein: CASSLVVEGNRGNGYTF
V gene: TRBV7-8; J gene: TRBJ2-5; clone size: .; D gene: TRBD2; CDR3 DNA: TGTGCCAGCATGGGGGAGGGGAGAGGGGTCCAAGAGACCCAGTACTTC; CDR3 protein: CASMGEGRGVQETQYF
V gene: TRBV6-1; J gene: TRBJ2-7; clone size: .; D gene: TRBD2; CDR3 DNA: TGTGCCAGCAGTGTTGCGGGGGTCGAGCAGTACTTC; CDR3 protein: CASSVAGVEQYF
V gene: TRBV7-9; J gene: TRBJ2-7; clone size: .; D gene: .; CDR3 DNA: TGTGCCAGCAGTCCCTCCCCGGGAGCTGATTCCCACGAGCAGTACTTC; CDR3 protein: CASSPSPGADSHEQYF
V gene: TRBV7-3; J gene: TRBJ1-1; clone size: .; D gene: .; CDR3 DNA: TGTGCCAGCAGCTTAACTGCCCGGGATACTATCACTGAAGCTTTCTTT; CDR3 protein: CASSLTARDTITEAFF
V gene: TRBV4-1; J gene: TRBJ2-7; clone size: .; D gene: .; CDR3 DNA: TGCGCCAGCAGCCAGACAGGAAGGAACTCCTACGAGCAGTACTTC; CDR3 protein: CASSQTGRNSYEQYF
V gene: TRBV5-1; J gene: TRBJ1-1; clone size: once; D gene: .; CDR3 DNA: TGCGCCAGCAGCTTGCTTCGAGGGGGCACTGAAGCTTTCTTT; CDR3 protein: CASSLLRGGTEAFF
V gene: TRBV2; J gene: TRBJ1-4; clone size: .; D gene: .; CDR3 DNA: TGTGCCAGCACCGGGGAGGGGGGGGAAAAACTGTTTTTT; CDR3 protein: CASTGEGGEKLFF
V gene: TRBV7-2; J gene: TRBJ2-7; clone size: .; D gene: .; CDR3 DNA: TGTGCCAGCAGCACCCACCGGGAGCAGTACTTC; CDR3 protein: CASSTHREQYF
V gene: TRBV7-3; J gene: TRBJ1-1; clone size: .; D gene: .; CDR3 DNA: TGTGCCAGCAGCTTGGGGGGAAAAGGCACTGAAGCTTTCTTT; CDR3 protein: CASSLGGKGTEAFF
V gene: TRBV4-3; J gene: TRBJ1-5; clone size: many; D gene: .; CDR3 DNA: TGCGCCAGCAGCCAAGATATCAGGGCGCAGCCCCAGCATTTT; CDR3 protein: CASSQDIRAQPQHF
V gene: TRBV10-3; J gene: TRBJ1-2; clone size: many; D gene: .; CDR3 DNA: TGTGCCATCAGTGAGTCCCAGGGTGCGGATGGCTACACCTTC; CDR3 protein: CAISESQGADGYTF
V gene: TRBV4-1; J gene: TRBJ2-7; clone size: .; D gene: .; CDR3 DNA: TGCGCCAGCAGCCTCCTCGACAGCTACGAGCAGTACTTC; CDR3 protein: CASSLLDSYEQYF
V gene: TRBV6-5; J gene: TRBJ1-2; clone size: few; D gene: .; CDR3 DNA: TGTGTCGCAGGGGACTATGGCTACACCTTC; CDR3 protein: CVAGDYGYTF
V gene: TRBV7-3; J gene: TRBJ2-5; clone size: .; D gene: .; CDR3 DNA: TGTGCCAGCAGCTTAACCCCAATCCAATCAGAGACCCAGTACTTC; CDR3 protein: CASSLTPIQSETQYF
V gene: TRBV2; J gene: TRBJ2-5; clone size: .; D gene: .; CDR3 DNA: TGTGCCAGCAGTGCCCTTAAAGAGACCCAGTACTTC; CDR3 protein: CASSALKETQYF
V gene: TRBV5-4; J gene: TRBJ2-1; clone size: .; D gene: TRBD2; CDR3 DNA: TGTGCCAGCAGCTCCCCACTAGCGGGAGATCTCAATGAGCAGTTCTTC; CDR3 protein: CASSSPLAGDLNEQFF
V gene: TRBV7-8; J gene: TRBJ2-7; clone size: .; D gene: .; CDR3 DNA: TGTGCCAGCAGCTTGGTGGGGGGAGCCTACGAGCAGTACTTC; CDR3 protein: CASSLVGGAYEQYF
V gene: TRBV6-1; J gene: TRBJ2-7; clone size: .; D gene: .; CDR3 DNA: TGTGCCAGCAGTGAAGCAGGCGGTTCCTACGAGCAGTACTTC; CDR3 protein: CASSEAGGSYEQYF
V gene: TRBV10-1; J gene: TRBJ2-7; clone size: .; D gene: TRBD1; CDR3 DNA: TGCGCCAGCAGTAGGACAGGTCGTACCGAGCAGTACTTC; CDR3 protein: CASSRTGRTEQYF
V gene: TRBV4-2; J gene: TRBJ2-1; clone size: .; D gene: TRBD2; CDR3 DNA: TGTGCCAGCAGCCAAGAGGGGATAGCGGGGAGGCGAGAGAGGTACAATGAGCAGTTCTTC; CDR3 protein: CASSQEGIAGRRERYNEQFF
V gene: TRBV28; J gene: TRBJ1-6; clone size: .; D gene: .; CDR3 DNA: TGTGCCAGCAGCCCTCAGGGATCACCCCTCCACTTT; CDR3 protein: CASSPQGSPLHF
V gene: TRBV11-3; J gene: TRBJ2-7; clone size: .; D gene: TRBD2; CDR3 DNA: TGTGCCAGCAGCCCCGAGGGGAGGGGTGAGCAGTACTTC; CDR3 protein: CASSPEGRGEQYF
V gene: TRBV27; J gene: TRBJ1-1; clone size: .; D gene: .; CDR3 DNA: TGTGCCAGCATGACGACAGCAGTGAACACTGAAGCTTTCTTT; CDR3 protein: CASMTTAVNTEAFF
V gene: TRBV10-3; J gene: TRBJ2-1; clone size: .; D gene: TRBD2; CDR3 DNA: TGTGCCATCAGTGAGTCGGGCTTTTATAGCGGGAGTAAGAATGAGCAGTTCTTC; CDR3 protein: CAISESGFYSGSKNEQFF
V gene: TRBV4-1; J gene: TRBJ2-3; clone size: .; D gene: TRBD2; CDR3 DNA: TGCGCCAGCAGCCGGGGAACCGGACTAGCGGGAACAGATACGCAGTATTTT; CDR3 protein: CASSRGTGLAGTDTQYF
V gene: TRBV7-8; J gene: TRBJ1-5; clone size: .; D gene: .; CDR3 DNA: TGTGCCAGCAGCTTAGTGGGACAAAAACAGCCCCAGCATTTT; CDR3 protein: CASSLVGQKQPQHF
V gene: TRBV7-9; J gene: TRBJ1-1; clone size: .; D gene: TRBD1; CDR3 DNA: TGTGCCAGCAGCCTAGGACAGGGGGCGTCAGCTTTCTTT; CDR3 protein: CASSLGQGASAFF
V gene: TRBV27; J gene: TRBJ2-7; clone size: .; D gene: .; CDR3 DNA: TGTGCCAGCAGTCCCCCTAGCGCTGGGGGCGAGCAGTACTTC; CDR3 protein: CASSPPSAGGEQYF
V gene: TRBV5-1; J gene: TRBJ1-1; clone size: few; D gene: .; CDR3 DNA: TGCGCCAGTGACAAGCCCGGGGGGCACACTGAAGCTTTCTTT; CDR3 protein: CASDKPGGHTEAFF
V gene: TRBV19; J gene: TRBJ1-4; clone size: .; D gene: TRBD1; CDR3 DNA: TGTGCCAGTAGTACTTTTAATACAGGGGGCACGGATGAAAAACTGTTTTTT; CDR3 protein: CASSTFNTGGTDEKLFF
V gene: TRBV7-6; J gene: TRBJ2-1; clone size: .; D gene: .; CDR3 DNA: TGTGCCAGCAGCCCCGCGCCGGACAATGAGCAGTTCTTC; CDR3 protein: CASSPAPDNEQFF
V gene: TRBV6-1; J gene: TRBJ2-3; clone size: .; D gene: TRBD1; CDR3 DNA: TGTGCCAGCAGATGGACAGGGATGGGAAATACGCAGTATTTT; CDR3 protein: CASRWTGMGNTQYF
V gene: TRBV7-9; J gene: TRBJ2-7; clone size: .; D gene: .; CDR3 DNA: TGTGCCAGCAGCTCGACAGGACGCTACTACGAGCAGTACTTC; CDR3 protein: CASSSTGRYYEQYF
V gene: TRBV27; J gene: TRBJ2-5; clone size: .; D gene: .; CDR3 DNA: TGTGCCAGCAGTTCCGACAGGTTTTCGACCCAGTACTTC; CDR3 protein: CASSSDRFSTQYF